The 20 T cell receptor beta chains reported below all come from one sample, sequenced in a study of human T cells and chemical hapten exposure. One entry per CDR3 protein results from TCRdb running MiXCR on the RACE reads. This sample has 95,000 to 150,000 distinct CDR3 sequences, with about 11% found just once. The time point denotes: patch test 3, about 24 weeks after DPC sensitization. The sample's treatment: therapeutic diphenylcyclopropenone sensitization with weekly scalp DPC. The starting material was whole blood, obtained in connection with sensitization to the hapten diphenylcyclopropenone (DPC). All receptors come from a woman in her fifties or sixties with alopecia areata. Some clones in this sample may be carry-over from other donors' samples.

Only a few counts were recorded for this clonotype. The J gene is TRBJ2-7, the V gene TRBV6-5; 7 positions match TRBD1. Germline V lookup: CDR1 MNHEY, CDR2 SVGAGI. The CDR3 totals 16 residues. V was clipped by 1 base and J by 2 bases; unmatched bases: 8. DNA for the CDR3: TGTGCCAGCAGTTACTTATCGTCGGGACAGACCTACGAGCAGTACTTC. Its translation: CASSYLSSGQTYEQYF.

Many counts were recorded for this clonotype. The chain is built from TRBV24-1 and TRBJ2-1, with 10 bases that match TRBD2. Germline trimming cut 1 base from V and 7 bases from J; bases unmatched to any gene: 9. Germline assignment: CDR1 KGHDR and CDR2 SFDVKD. This CDR3 has 17 amino acids. CDR3 protein: CATSDFSKREGENEQFF. CDR3 sequence (DNA): TGTGCCACCAGTGATTTTTCCAAGCGGGAGGGGGAGAATGAGCAGTTCTTC.

The sample holds a few counts of this clonotype. This sequence joins TRBV20-1 and TRBJ1-4, with D tentatively TRBD1 (5 bases). The CDR3 has 14 residues. With 3 bases removed from V and 4 bases from J, the gap between germline ends came to 12 bases. Germline CDR1 DFQATT, CDR2 SNEGSKA (reference sequence). CDR3 loop: CSARVDTLNEKLFF. CDR3 DNA sequence: TGCAGTGCTAGGGTGGACACCCTTAATGAAAAACTGTTTTTT.

The chain has TRBV7-9 and TRBJ2-1, with 7 nucleotides matching TRBD1. Germline V gives CDR1 SEHNR, CDR2 FQNEAQ (reference sequence). The CDR3 runs to 14 residues. Trimming removed 7 bases from V and 9 bases from J; junction bases left unmatched: 12. The CDR3 sequence is CASTPGQVFSEQFF. As DNA, the CDR3 is TGTGCCAGCACTCCCGGACAGGTTTTTAGTGAGCAGTTCTTC.

To note about this clonotype: This sequence may be a read error, since a much larger clone differs from it by one base. The V gene is TRBV2, the J gene TRBJ2-6; tentative D call: TRBD2 (6 bases). Trimming stripped 4 bases from V and 0 bases from J, with 7 bases between. There are 15 residues in the CDR3. Looked up from germline, CDR1 is SNHLY and CDR2 is FYNNEI. The CDR3 here is CASSVGLSGANVLTF. As DNA, the CDR3 is TGTGCCAGCAGTGTGGGACTCTCTGGGGCCAACGTCCTGACTTTC. The full variable domain, rest sourced from reference TRBV2 and TRBJ2-6, is EPEVTQTPSHQVTQMGQEVILRCVPISNHLYFYWYRQILGQKVEFLVSFYNNEISEKSEIFDDQFSVERPDGSNFTLKIRSTKLEDSAMYFCASSVGLSGANVLTFGAGSRLTVL.

This chain uses TRBV6-2 or TRBV6-3 with TRBJ1-5; 7 bases map to TRBD1. The length of the CDR3 is 14 residues. With V trimmed by 8 bases and J by 2 bases, 6 bases remained unmatched. Germline V gene sequence: CDR1 MNHEY, CDR2 SVGEGT. The CDR3 region is CASAYRGGNQPQHF. The CDR3 nucleotides are TGTGCCAGCGCCTACAGGGGAGGCAATCAGCCCCAGCATTTT.

The rearrangement uses TRBV7-9 and TRBJ2-7, with D maybe TRBD1 (5 bases). The CDR3 is 12 amino acids. Looked up from germline, CDR1 is SEHNR and CDR2 is FQNEAQ (reference sequence). The V end was cut by 4 bases, the J end by 6 bases, with 10 bases between. The DNA of the CDR3 is TGTGCCAGCAGCTCGCGGACACTCGAGCAGTACTTC. Amino acid sequence: CASSSRTLEQYF.

This clonotype occurred many times. This sequence joins TRBV9 and TRBJ2-2, with 10 bases lining up with TRBD2. V lost 6 bases and J lost 4; bases outside the gene matches: 6. The CDR3 totals 15 residues. Germline V lookup: CDR1 SGDLS, CDR2 YYNGEE. This CDR3 is CASNLAGAGTGELFF. The DNA for the CDR3 is TGTGCCAGCAACCTAGCGGGGGCGGGCACCGGGGAGCTGTTTTTT.

The sample holds a few counts of this clonotype. The chain uses TRBV29-1 and TRBJ2-7; the match to TRBD1 covers 9 bases. The length of the CDR3 is 17 residues. CDR1 SQVTM and CDR2 ANQGSEA come from the germline V gene. V dropped 7 bases and J dropped 4; count of bases not matched to a gene: 20. CDR3 region: CSEPGQGKLNPPYEQYF. As DNA, the CDR3 is TGCAGCGAGCCGGGACAGGGAAAACTTAATCCCCCATACGAGCAGTACTTC.

This clonotype was picked up many times. CDR3: CASSPRTDSYEQYF. CDR3 DNA: TGTGCCAGCAGCCCTCGGACGGATTCCTACGAGCAGTACTTC. The chain joins TRBV14 to TRBJ2-7; D call uncertain. Deletions cut 4 bases from V and 1 base from J, with 11 bases between. Germline CDR1 reads SGHDN; CDR2 reads FVKESK. This CDR3 region has 14 residues.

This clonotype came up a few times. This chain uses TRBV27 with TRBJ1-2; D unclear. The CDR3 spans 14 residues. CDR1 and CDR2 from the germline V gene are MNHEY and SMNVEV (reference sequence). V was clipped by 6 bases and J by 0 bases, with 11 bases between them. Here the CDR3 DNA reads TGTGCCAGCAGCCGTCCCCCCCCTAACTATGGCTACACCTTC. This encodes CASSRPPPNYGYTF.

Only a few counts were recorded for this clonotype. The rearrangement uses TRBV2 and TRBJ2-1, with D uncertain. V was trimmed by 3 bases and J by 0 bases, leaving 6 bases between them. The length of the CDR3 is 14 residues. Germline V gene sequence: CDR1 SNHLY, CDR2 FYNNEI. The CDR3 DNA reads as TGTGCCAGCAGTGATCAGGTCTCCTACAATGAGCAGTTCTTC. Translating gives CASSDQVSYNEQFF. Supplemented by reference TRBV2 and TRBJ2-1, the full variable domain reads EPEVTQTPSHQVTQMGQEVILRCVPISNHLYFYWYRQILGQKVEFLVSFYNNEISEKSEIFDDQFSVERPDGSNFTLKIRSTKLEDSAMYFCASSDQVSYNEQFFGPGTRLTVL.

This clonotype occurred a few times. The CDR3 spells CASSDGESTDTQYF. DNA for the CDR3: TGCGCCAGCAGTGACGGGGAAAGCACAGATACGCAGTATTTT. This rearrangement joins TRBV10-2 to TRBJ2-3, with D maybe TRBD2 (5 bases). CDR1 and CDR2 from the germline V gene are WSHSY and SAAADI. With 3 bases removed from V and 0 bases from J, the gap between germline ends came to 7 bases. The CDR3 is 14 amino acids.

This clonotype was seen a single time. The genes are TRBV20-1 and TRBJ2-5; the match to TRBD2 covers 9 bases. Germline trimming cut 3 bases from V and 4 bases from J; bases unmatched to any gene: 9. CDR1 is DFQATT, CDR2 SNEGSKA, per germline (reference sequence). The CDR3 length is 15 residues. The CDR3 is CSARGMGAGGETQYF. CDR3 in DNA: TGCAGTGCTAGGGGGATGGGAGCGGGAGGAGAGACCCAGTACTTC.

The chain recombines TRBV29-1 with TRBJ1-3; D unresolved. Germline CDR1 reads SQVTM; CDR2 reads ANQGSEA. V lost 6 bases, J lost 4 bases, and 16 bases lay in between. This CDR3 is 14 amino acids long. The CDR3 sequence: CSVAFAGSGNTIYF. The CDR3 DNA reads TGCAGCGTCGCTTTTGCTGGATCGGGAAACACCATATATTTT.

This clonotype was seen only a few times. This rearrangement joins TRBV29-1 to TRBJ2-1; D unclear. CDR1 is SQVTM and CDR2 is ANQGSEA in the germline V gene. The germline V and J ends were trimmed by 4 bases and 2 bases, with 9 bases remaining between them. The CDR3 length is 13 residues. The CDR3 spells CSVGSRAYNEQFF. The CDR3 bases are TGCAGCGTTGGCAGTCGTGCCTACAATGAGCAGTTCTTC.

This rearrangement joins TRBV12-3 or TRBV12-4 to TRBJ2-1; D may match TRBD1 or TRBD2 (5 bases each). This CDR3 spans 12 amino acids. V lost 8 bases and J lost 2, with 7 bases in between. The CDR3 sequence: CASGGPYNEQFF. DNA of the CDR3: TGTGCCAGCGGGGGACCCTACAATGAGCAGTTCTTC.

This clonotype was observed a few times. This rearrangement joins TRBV3-1 to TRBJ2-4; tentatively, D is TRBD2 (5 bases). This CDR3 comprises 14 residues. Germline values: CDR1 LGHDT, CDR2 YNNKEL (reference sequence). Trimming stripped 5 bases from V and 0 bases from J, with 8 bases between. The CDR3 reads CASSTGEAKNIQYF. CDR3 in DNA: TGTGCCAGCAGCACCGGGGAAGCCAAAAACATTCAGTACTTC. Full variable domain (outside the CDR3, taken from reference TRBV3-1 and TRBJ2-4): DTAVSQTPKYLVTQMGNDKSIKCEQNLGHDTMYWYKQDSKKFLKIMFSYNNKELIINETVPNRFSPKSPDKAHLNLHINSLELGDSAVYFCASSTGEAKNIQYFGAGTRLSVL.

The chain couples TRBV18 to TRBJ1-2, with D hard to call. The CDR3 extends over 13 amino acids. V was pared by 4 bases and J by 6 bases, with 12 bases between. From germline, CDR1 is KGHSH and CDR2 LQKENI. In nucleotides, the CDR3 is TGTGCCAGCTCACTACGAGGGCTAGATGGCTACACCTTC. It encodes CASSLRGLDGYTF.

This clonotype was seen more than once but under ten times. The rearrangement joins TRBV20-1 to TRBJ2-3, with D perhaps matching TRBD2 (6 bases). Looked up from germline, CDR1 is DFQATT and CDR2 is SNEGSKA (reference sequence). Trimming removed 6 bases at V and 4 bases at J, with 11 bases between. The length of the CDR3 is 12 residues. CDR3 in amino acids: CSAARLADTQYF. CDR3 in DNA: TGCAGTGCCGCCAGACTAGCAGATACGCAGTATTTT.